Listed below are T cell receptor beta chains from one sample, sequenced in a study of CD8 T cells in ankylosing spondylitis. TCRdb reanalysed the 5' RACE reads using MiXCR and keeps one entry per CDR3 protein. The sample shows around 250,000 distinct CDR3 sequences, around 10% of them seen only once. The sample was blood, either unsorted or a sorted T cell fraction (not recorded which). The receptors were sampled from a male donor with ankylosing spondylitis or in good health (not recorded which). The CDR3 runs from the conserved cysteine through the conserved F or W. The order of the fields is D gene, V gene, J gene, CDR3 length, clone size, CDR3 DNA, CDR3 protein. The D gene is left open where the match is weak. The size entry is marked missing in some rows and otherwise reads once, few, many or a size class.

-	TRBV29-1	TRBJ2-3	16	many	TGCAGCGTTGAAAGGGGATGGCGGGGACGCACAGATACGCAGTATTTT	CSVERGWRGRTDTQYF
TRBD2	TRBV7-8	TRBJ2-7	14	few	TGTGCCAGCAGCTTTACTAGCGGGGCTTACGAGCAGTACTTC	CASSFTSGAYEQYF
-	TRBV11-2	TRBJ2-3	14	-	TGTGCCAGCAGCTTAGACAGGGACCACGATACGCAGTATTTT	CASSLDRDHDTQYF
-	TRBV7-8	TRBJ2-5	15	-	TGTGCCAGCAGCACCCCATTAGGATTGATGGGTCCCCAGTACTTC	CASSTPLGLMGPQYF
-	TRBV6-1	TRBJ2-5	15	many	TGTGCCAGCAGTGATGGCACTGCTTGGAAAGGGACCCAGTACTTC	CASSDGTAWKGTQYF
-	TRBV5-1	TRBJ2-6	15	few	TGCGCCAGCAGGGAAGGAACTTCTGGGGCCAACGTCCTGACTTTC	CASREGTSGANVLTF
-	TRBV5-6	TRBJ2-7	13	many	TGTGCCAGCAGCTTGGGGTCGACCTCGTGGCAGTACTTC	CASSLGSTSWQYF
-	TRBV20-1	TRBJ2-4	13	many	TGCAGTGCTAGGGACTTAGCCAAAAACATTCAGTACTTC	CSARDLAKNIQYF
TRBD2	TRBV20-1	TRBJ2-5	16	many	TGCAGTGCTCCGCCCCATAGCGGGGGGGGGCTGGAGACCCAGTACTTC	CSAPPHSGGGLETQYF
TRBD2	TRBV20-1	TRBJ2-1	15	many	TGCAGTGCTATTACCGGGACTAGCGGCGAGAATGAGCAGTTCTTC	CSAITGTSGENEQFF
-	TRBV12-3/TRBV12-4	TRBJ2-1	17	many	TGTGCCAGCAGTCCAGAATTGCTTCCCCGGTTCTACAATGAGCAGTTCTTC	CASSPELLPRFYNEQFF
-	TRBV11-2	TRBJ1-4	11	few	TGTGCCAGCAGCTTATACGAAAAACTGTTTTTT	CASSLYEKLFF
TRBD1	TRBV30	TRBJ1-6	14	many	TGTGCCTGGAGTGCGGGACAGGATAATTCACCCCTCCACTTT	CAWSAGQDNSPLHF
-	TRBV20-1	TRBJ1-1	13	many	TGCAGTGCTAGCGGCCTCTCGGATCGTGAAGCTTTCTTT	CSASGLSDREAFF
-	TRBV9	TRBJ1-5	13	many	TGTGCCAGCAGCCTCACCAGCAATCAGCCCCAGCATTTT	CASSLTSNQPQHF
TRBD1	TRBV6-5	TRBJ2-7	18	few	TGTGCCAGCAGTTCCGGGACAGGGGGCTCGTTTGTTTCCTACGAGCAGTACTTC	CASSSGTGGSFVSYEQYF
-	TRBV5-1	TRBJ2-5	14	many	TGCGCCAGCAGCCTAGGAGACAGCCAAGAGACCCAGTACTTC	CASSLGDSQETQYF
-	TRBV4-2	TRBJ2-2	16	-	TGTGCCATCAGCCCTGGGCTTGGGACGAACACCGGGGAGCTGTTTTTT	CAISPGLGTNTGELFF
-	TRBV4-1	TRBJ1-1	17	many	TGCGCCAGCAGCCTCCGAACTGGGGGGGTTATGAACACTGAAGCTTTCTTT	CASSLRTGGVMNTEAFF
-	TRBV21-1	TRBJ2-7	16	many	TGTGCCAGCAGTACGGGGCCCCGGTCCAGATTTTACGAGCAGTACTTC	CASSTGPRSRFYEQYF
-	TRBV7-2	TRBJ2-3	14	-	TGTGCCAGCAGCTTAGCAATGGACACAGATACGCAGTATTTT	CASSLAMDTDTQYF
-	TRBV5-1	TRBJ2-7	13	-	TGCGCCTGCAGCTTGGTTGGTCAATACGACCAGTACTTC	CACSLVGQYDQYF
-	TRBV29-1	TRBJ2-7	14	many	TGCAGCGTTGAAGATAGGACTAAAAACTACGAGCAGTACTTC	CSVEDRTKNYEQYF
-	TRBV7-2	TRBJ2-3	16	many	TGTGCCAGCAGCCAAGGGTACTCGCGAGGTACAGATACGCAGTATTTT	CASSQGYSRGTDTQYF
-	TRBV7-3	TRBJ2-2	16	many	TGTGCCAGCAGCTGGAAAGCGGAGGCGAACACCGGGGAGCTGTTTTTT	CASSWKAEANTGELFF
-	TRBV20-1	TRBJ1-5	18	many	TGCAGTGCTAGATCGCACCTCACCCGACGGATTAGCAATCAGCCCCAGCATTTT	CSARSHLTRRISNQPQHF
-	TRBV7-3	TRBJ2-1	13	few	TGTGCCAGCAGCTTAATTCGTTTCGATGAGCAGTTCTTC	CASSLIRFDEQFF
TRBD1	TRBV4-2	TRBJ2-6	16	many	TGTGCCAGCAGCCAAGAGACAGGGTCTGGGGCCAACGTCCTGACTTTC	CASSQETGSGANVLTF
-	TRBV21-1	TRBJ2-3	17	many	TGTGCCAGCAGCAAATGGGGGGATCTAAGAGGCACAGATACGCAGTATTTT	CASSKWGDLRGTDTQYF
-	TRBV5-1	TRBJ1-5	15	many	TGCGCCAGCAGCGCGGCTGGTGGTAGCAATCAGCCCCAGCATTTT	CASSAAGGSNQPQHF
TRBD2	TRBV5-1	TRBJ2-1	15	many	TGCGCCAGCAGCTTAGGACTAGCGGGGGACAATGAGCAGTTCTTC	CASSLGLAGDNEQFF
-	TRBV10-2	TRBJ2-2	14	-	TGCGCCAGCAGTTTAGGGGGGGTCGCCGGGGAGCTGTTTTTT	CASSLGGVAGELFF
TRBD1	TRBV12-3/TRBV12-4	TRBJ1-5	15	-	TGTGCCAGCGTCCTAGGACAGGGAAGCAATCAGCCCCAGCATTTT	CASVLGQGSNQPQHF
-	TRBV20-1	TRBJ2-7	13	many	TGCAGCGCCAATACACTAGAACCCTACGAGCAGTACTTC	CSANTLEPYEQYF
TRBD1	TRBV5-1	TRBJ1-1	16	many	TGCGCCAGCAGCTGGACGGGACAGGGGGTCAACACTGAAGCTTTCTTT	CASSWTGQGVNTEAFF
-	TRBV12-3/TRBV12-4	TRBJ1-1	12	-	TGTGCCAGCAGACCTCCTAGCACTGAAGCTTTCTTT	CASRPPSTEAFF
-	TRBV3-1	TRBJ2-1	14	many	TGTGCCAGCAGCCAAGTAGGGGTTGGCAATGAGCAGTTCTTC	CASSQVGVGNEQFF
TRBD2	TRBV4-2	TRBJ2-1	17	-	TGTGCCAGCAGCCAAGTTTTCAGCGGGAGGTGGTACAATGAGCAGTTCTTC	CASSQVFSGRWYNEQFF
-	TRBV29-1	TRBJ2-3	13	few	TGCAGCGTTCGGGACCCCTACCGAGATACGCAGTATTTT	CSVRDPYRDTQYF
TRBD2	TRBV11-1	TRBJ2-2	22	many	TGTGCCAGCAGCTTAGCCCCGACATGGACTAGCGGGAGCAAATCCGGCACCGGGGAGCTGTTTTTT	CASSLAPTWTSGSKSGTGELFF
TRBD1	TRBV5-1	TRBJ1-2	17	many	TGCGCCAGCAGTCGTCCCGGGACAGGGGGCCGAGGGGAAGGCTACACCTTC	CASSRPGTGGRGEGYTF
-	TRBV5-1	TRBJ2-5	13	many	TGCGCCAGCAGCTTGGAGGCTGGCGGGACCCAGTACTTC	CASSLEAGGTQYF
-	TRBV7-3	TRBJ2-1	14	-	TGTGCCAGCAGTACCGGGGGGCACTTAGATGAGCAGTTCTTC	CASSTGGHLDEQFF
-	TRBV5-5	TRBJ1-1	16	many	TGTGCCAGCAGCTTGTCTCCTAACAGGGAAAGAACTGAAGCTTTCTTT	CASSLSPNRERTEAFF
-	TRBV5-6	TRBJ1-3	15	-	TGTGCCAGCAGCTTAGGGGACCGGACCCAGAACACCATATATTTT	CASSLGDRTQNTIYF
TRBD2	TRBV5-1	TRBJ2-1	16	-	TGCGCCAGCAGCTTGTTTAGCGGGAGCTCCTACAATGAGCAGTTCTTC	CASSLFSGSSYNEQFF
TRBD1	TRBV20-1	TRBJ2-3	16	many	TGCAGTGCTACCCGGGACAGGGGTTCCAGCACAGATACGCAGTATTTT	CSATRDRGSSTDTQYF
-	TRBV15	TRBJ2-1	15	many	TGTGCCACCAGCAGAGCTGGACACCCCTACAATGAGCAGTTCTTC	CATSRAGHPYNEQFF
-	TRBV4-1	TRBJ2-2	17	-	TGCGCCAGCAGCCAAAGTCAAACAGGATCGAACACCGGGGAGCTGTTTTTT	CASSQSQTGSNTGELFF
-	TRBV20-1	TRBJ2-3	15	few	TGCAGTGCTAGAGATATGGGGTCTAGCACAGATACGCAGTATTTT	CSARDMGSSTDTQYF
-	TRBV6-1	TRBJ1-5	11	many	TGTGCCAGCAGTGATGGACAGCCCCAGCATTTT	CASSDGQPQHF
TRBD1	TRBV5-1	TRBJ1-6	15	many	TGCGCCAGCAGCTTGGGACAGGGGGATAATTCACCCCTCCACTTT	CASSLGQGDNSPLHF
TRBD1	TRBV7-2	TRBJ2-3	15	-	TGTGCCAGCAGCTTCAGACAGGGCCAAACAGATACGCAGTATTTT	CASSFRQGQTDTQYF
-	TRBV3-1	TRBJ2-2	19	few	TGTGCCAGCAGCCAAGCGGACCCACTTTTCGCCGATAACACCGGGGAGCTGTTTTTT	CASSQADPLFADNTGELFF
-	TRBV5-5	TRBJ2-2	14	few	TGTGCCAGCAGCTTCTATATTACCACCGGGGAGCTGTTTTTT	CASSFYITTGELFF